This T cell receptor beta chain was profiled in a study of blood T cell repertoires in COVID-19. Study-level background: COVID-19 samples collected from the United States, Italy and Spain covered acute and convalescent phases.

Germline trimming cut 10 bases from V and 6 bases from J; bases unmatched to any gene: 12. The CDR3 is made up of 15 amino acids. Germline V gene sequence: CDR1 SNHLY, CDR2 FYNNEI. In the authors' methods: How many nucleated cells were present was estimated from reference gene primer amplification. Libraries were prepared by immunoSEQ multiplex PCR; TCRdb keeps only in-frame clonotypes and omits some of them. V, J and clone size derive from that table, while D and trimming were established from the DNA sequence. The sample carries hundreds of thousands of clones, nearly 90% recorded once. The sequence derives from a woman between 35 and 50 years old with COVID-19, enrolled during active disease. The sequenced material came from peripheral blood. This chain connects TRBV2 to TRBJ1-5, with 10 bases matching TRBD1. Here the CDR3 reads CAMSGRDRGSQPQHF. DNA for the CDR3: TGTGCCATGTCGGGCCGGGACAGGGGCAGTCAGCCCCAGCATTTT.